This T cell receptor beta chain emerged from a study of T cell changes during pregnancy in multiple sclerosis. The V and J ends lost 2 bases and 5 bases respectively, with 11 bases between them. Germline CDR1 SGHRS, CDR2 YFSETQ. The CDR3 length is 15 residues. Measured with immunoSEQ multiplex PCR; TCRdb has only the in-frame clones, and not every one. The data show about 100,000 clones, around 93% seen once. The chain recombines TRBV5-1 with TRBJ2-6; D uncertain. This sequence was found in a female donor with multiple sclerosis, enrolled in a pregnancy study. The sequencing here drew on peripheral blood, taken before pregnancy. In nucleotides, the CDR3 is TGCGCCAGCAGCTTTTCGGCGGTAAGGGCCAACGTCCTGACTTTC. It encodes CASSFSAVRANVLTF.